This is a list of T cell receptor beta chains from one sample in a study of CD8+ T cells in alopecia areata. The data were produced by immunoSEQ multiplex PCR, yet TCRdb's version contains in-frame clones alone and is incomplete. Of about 12,000 clones in the sample, just over 55% are singletons; the top ten hold over 10%. The specimen sequenced was skin. These receptors were obtained from a human donor with alopecia areata. The CDR3 runs from the conserved cysteine through the conserved F or W.

TRBV30	TRBJ2-1	CAWSVGTSSRGEQFF
TRBV18	TRBJ2-5	CASSQKTGETQYF
TRBV5-5	TRBJ2-7	CASSSPGTGIYEQYF
TRBV10-3	TRBJ2-3	CAISGQPITDTQYF
TRBV7-9	TRBJ1-6	CASSLGGLDSPLHF
TRBV18	TRBJ2-3	CASSPGQGAADTQYF
TRBV28	TRBJ1-4	CASSPTGFEKLFF
TRBV2	TRBJ2-3	CASRKNLLRRGDTTDTQYF
TRBV4-1	TRBJ2-1	CASSLFRVSRPTLRVYNEQFF
TRBV28	TRBJ2-7	CASSLRLRGNSYEQYF
TRBV13	TRBJ2-7	CASSSRTVTGVYEQYF
TRBV27	TRBJ2-7	CASSFTGLASYEQYF
TRBV5-4	TRBJ1-1	CASSLGSFGHTEAFF
TRBV7-9	TRBJ1-2	CASSLALAGSGYTF
TRBV2	TRBJ1-5	CASSVPNQPQHF
TRBV19	TRBJ2-5	CASSKNLGVPETQYF
TRBV4-3	TRBJ2-3	CASSQSGTTDTQYF
TRBV5-6	TRBJ2-1	CASSPGTFYNEQFF
TRBV27	TRBJ1-1	CASSDRQNTEAFF
TRBV5-1	TRBJ2-7	CASSGDSQLREQYF
TRBV28	TRBJ2-4	CASTPPRGIQYF
TRBV5-1	TRBJ2-7	CASCLSPPYEQYF
TRBV5-4	TRBJ2-3	CASSFGARTSATDTQYF
TRBV21-1	TRBJ1-5	CASSITGGNQPQHF
TRBV14	TRBJ2-1	CASSQSGYEQFF
TRBV5-1	TRBJ2-5	CASSLIGRADRETQYF
TRBV6-1	TRBJ2-2	CASSEKDRHGELFF
TRBV27	TRBJ2-3	CASSWTASTDTQYF
TRBV28	TRBJ2-3	CASSSATASGITDTQYF
TRBV9	TRBJ2-7	CASSVGGESSYEQYF
TRBV5-1	TRBJ2-3	CASSYGTTTDTQYF
TRBV5-3	TRBJ2-2	CARSLELAGGPGTGELFF
TRBV5-1	TRBJ2-3	CASSLTSRGTDTQYF
TRBV15	TRBJ1-1	CATSRDLTGTEAFF
TRBV28	TRBJ2-2	CASITGTANTGELFF
TRBV15	TRBJ2-7	CATYAPPPEQYF
TRBV7-3	TRBJ2-1	CASSLRKGLGLENYNEQFF
TRBV19	TRBJ2-5	CASSISTQETQYF
TRBV9	TRBJ2-3	CASSQLMGGTDTQYF
TRBV29-1	TRBJ2-2	CSVGDRGDTGELFF
TRBV14	TRBJ2-7	CASSPSGYEQYF
TRBV7-2	TRBJ2-7	CASSLAGLVYEQYF
TRBV18	TRBJ1-3	CASSPQPGQLSSGNTIYF
TRBV29-1	TRBJ2-1	CSVLLSSYNEQFF
TRBV29-1	TRBJ2-5	CSVEVPGGWETQYF
TRBV18	TRBJ1-1	CASSPDRDTEAFF
TRBV9	TRBJ2-2	CASSDRNTGELFF
TRBV7-2	TRBJ2-5	CASSLSSSVQETQYF
TRBV28	TRBJ2-4	CASSLYGRKNIQYF
TRBV19	TRBJ2-5	CASRKDKLQETQYF
TRBV7-8	TRBJ1-5	CASSRGTGAQPQHF
TRBV6-1	TRBJ2-5	CASLAGGIETQYF
TRBV5-6	TRBJ2-1	CASSRLPDSGPLRQFF
TRBV5-1	TRBJ2-2	CASSLGGHTGELFF
TRBV7-9	TRBJ1-1	CASRPRGGTEAFF
TRBV10-3	TRBJ2-1	CAIRGQASSYEQFF
TRBV6-6	TRBJ1-5	CASSPLGGVSYQPQHF